In its sample, the clone carrying this T cell receptor (beta chain) was seen a few times. Each PCR reaction had synthetic TCR analog templates spiked into it. Clones were read by immunoSEQ multiplex PCR, and TCRdb kept only the in-frame ones, dropping some. This table holds about 27,000 clones, 82% found once. This sample was taken from a study of PD-L1 blockade in urothelial cancer. Study overall: About 90% of the 29 patients were men who had bladder-origin urothelial cancer. Median blood clonality was around 0.074, with more than 75,000 unique TCRs.

V lost 4 bases, J lost 4 bases, and 8 bases stayed unmatched. The CDR3 sequence is 18 residues long. Germline V CDR1 and CDR2: SGDLS, YYNGEE. Indicated time point: peripheral blood 6 weeks after treatment start. Patient disease was locally advanced or metastatic urothelial carcinoma. This receptor was identified in a man between 65 and 85 years old with urothelial cancer. The sample was PBMCs, taken around atezolizumab (anti-PD-L1) treatment. The V and J genes are TRBV9 and TRBJ2-1; TRBD2 matches at 16 bases. The CDR3 sequence is CASSLGLAGGRGYNEQFF. The CDR3 nucleotides read TGTGCCAGCAGCCTGGGACTAGCGGGAGGGCGGGGGTACAATGAGCAGTTCTTC.